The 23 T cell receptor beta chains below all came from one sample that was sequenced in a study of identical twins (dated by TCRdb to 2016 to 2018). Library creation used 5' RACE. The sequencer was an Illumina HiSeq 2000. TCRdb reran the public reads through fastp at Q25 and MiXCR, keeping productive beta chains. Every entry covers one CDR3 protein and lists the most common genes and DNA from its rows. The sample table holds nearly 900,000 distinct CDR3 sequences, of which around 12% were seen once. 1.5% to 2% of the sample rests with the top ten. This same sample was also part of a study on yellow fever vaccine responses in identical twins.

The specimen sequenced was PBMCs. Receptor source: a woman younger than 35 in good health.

The CDR3 coding sequence is TGCAGTGCTAGGTTCCGGGAGCGGAACAATGAGCAGTTCTTC. It specifies CSARFRERNNEQFF. The genes are TRBV20-1 and TRBJ2-1, with D possibly being TRBD2 (6 bases). In germline, CDR1 is DFQATT, CDR2 SNEGSKA (reference sequence). V lost 3 bases and J lost 5, with 14 bases in between. The CDR3 has 14 residues.

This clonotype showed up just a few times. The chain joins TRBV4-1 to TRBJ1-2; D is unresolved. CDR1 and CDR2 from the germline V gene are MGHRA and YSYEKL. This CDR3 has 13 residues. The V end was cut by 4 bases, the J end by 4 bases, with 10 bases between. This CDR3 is CASSLDRLYGYTF. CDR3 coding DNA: TGCGCCAGCAGCCTCGACCGTCTCTATGGCTACACCTTC.

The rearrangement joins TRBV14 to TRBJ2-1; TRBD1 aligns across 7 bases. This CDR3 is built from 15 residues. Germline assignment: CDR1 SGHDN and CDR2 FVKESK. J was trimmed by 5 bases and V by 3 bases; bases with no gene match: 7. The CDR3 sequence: CASSHIGRGNNEQFF. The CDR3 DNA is TGTGCCAGCAGCCACATCGGCAGGGGGAACAATGAGCAGTTCTTC.

The CDR3 spells CASNPTANTEAFF. The DNA for the CDR3 is TGTGCCAGCAACCCGACAGCGAACACTGAAGCTTTCTTT. This chain joins TRBV2 and TRBJ1-1, with D perhaps TRBD1 (5 bases). Germline lookup yields CDR1 SNHLY and CDR2 FYNNEI. This CDR3 is built from 13 residues. Trimming stripped 7 bases from V and 1 base from J, with 10 bases between.

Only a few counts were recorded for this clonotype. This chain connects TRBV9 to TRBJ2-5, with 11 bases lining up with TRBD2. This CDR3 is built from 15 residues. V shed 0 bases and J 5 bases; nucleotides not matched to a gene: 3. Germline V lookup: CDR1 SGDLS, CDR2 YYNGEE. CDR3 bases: TGTGCCAGCAGCGTAGGAGGACTAGCGGGTGAGACCCAGTACTTC. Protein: CASSVGGLAGETQYF.

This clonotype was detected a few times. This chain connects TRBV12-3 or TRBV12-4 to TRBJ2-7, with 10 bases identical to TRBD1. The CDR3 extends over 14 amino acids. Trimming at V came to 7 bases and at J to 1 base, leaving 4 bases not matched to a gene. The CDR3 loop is CASTGQGGSYEQYF. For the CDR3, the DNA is TGTGCCAGCACTGGACAGGGGGGGTCCTACGAGCAGTACTTC.

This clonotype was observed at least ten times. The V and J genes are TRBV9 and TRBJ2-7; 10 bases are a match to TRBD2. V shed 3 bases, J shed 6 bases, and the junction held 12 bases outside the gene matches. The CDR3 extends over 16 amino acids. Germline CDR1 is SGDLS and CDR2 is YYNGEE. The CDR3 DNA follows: TGTGCCAGCAGCGAGAGGGAACTAGCGGGATACCCCGAGCAGTACTTC. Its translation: CASSERELAGYPEQYF. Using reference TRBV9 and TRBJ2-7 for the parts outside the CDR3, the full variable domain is DSGVTQTPKHLITATGQRVTLRCSPRSGDLSVYWYQQSLDQGLQFLIQYYNGEERAKGNILERFSAQQFPDLHSELNLSSLELGDSALYFCASSERELAGYPEQYFGPGTRLTVT.

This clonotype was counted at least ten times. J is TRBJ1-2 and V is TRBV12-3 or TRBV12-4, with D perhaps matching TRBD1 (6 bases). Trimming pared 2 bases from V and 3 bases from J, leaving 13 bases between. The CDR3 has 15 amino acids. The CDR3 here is CASSLNGQLDYGYTF. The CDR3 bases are TGTGCCAGCAGTTTAAACGGACAGTTGGACTATGGCTACACCTTC.

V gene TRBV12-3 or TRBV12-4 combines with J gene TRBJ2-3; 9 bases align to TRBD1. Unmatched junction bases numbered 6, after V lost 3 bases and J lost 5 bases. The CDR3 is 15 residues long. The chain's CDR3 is CASSFLGQGKDTQYF. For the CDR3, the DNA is TGTGCCAGCAGTTTTTTAGGACAGGGGAAAGATACGCAGTATTTT.

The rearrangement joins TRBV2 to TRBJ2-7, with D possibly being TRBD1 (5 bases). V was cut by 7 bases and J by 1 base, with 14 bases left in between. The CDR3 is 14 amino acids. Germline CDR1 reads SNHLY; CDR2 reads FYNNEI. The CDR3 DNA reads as TGTGCCAGCACCCTGGAAGGGGTTTCCTACGAGCAGTACTTC. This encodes CASTLEGVSYEQYF.

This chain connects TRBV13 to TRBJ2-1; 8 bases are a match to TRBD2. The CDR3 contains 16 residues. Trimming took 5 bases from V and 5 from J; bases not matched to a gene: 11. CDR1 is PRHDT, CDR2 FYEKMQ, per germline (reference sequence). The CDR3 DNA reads TGTGCCAGCAGCAATGCGGTACTAGCGGACCACAATGAGCAGTTCTTC. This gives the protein CASSNAVLADHNEQFF. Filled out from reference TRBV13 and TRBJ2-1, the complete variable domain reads AAGVIQSPRHLIKEKRETATLKCYPIPRHDTVYWYQQGPGQDPQFLISFYEKMQSDKGSIPDRFSAQQFSDYHSELNMSSLELGDSALYFCASSNAVLADHNEQFFGPGTRLTVL.

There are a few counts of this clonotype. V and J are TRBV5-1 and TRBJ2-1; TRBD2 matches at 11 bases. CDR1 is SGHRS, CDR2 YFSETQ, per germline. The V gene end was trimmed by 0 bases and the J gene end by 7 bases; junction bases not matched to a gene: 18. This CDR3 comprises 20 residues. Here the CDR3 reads CASSLVYPSGRTASGNEQFF. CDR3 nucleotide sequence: TGCGCCAGCAGCTTGGTTTACCCTAGCGGGAGGACGGCCTCTGGGAATGAGCAGTTCTTC.

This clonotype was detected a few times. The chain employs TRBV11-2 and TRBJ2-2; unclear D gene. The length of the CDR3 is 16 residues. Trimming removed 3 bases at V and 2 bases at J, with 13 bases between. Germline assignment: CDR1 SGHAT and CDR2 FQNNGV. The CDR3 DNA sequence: TGTGCCAGCAGCTTCCGCCGGTTTTTAAACACCGGGGAGCTGTTTTTT. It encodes CASSFRRFLNTGELFF.

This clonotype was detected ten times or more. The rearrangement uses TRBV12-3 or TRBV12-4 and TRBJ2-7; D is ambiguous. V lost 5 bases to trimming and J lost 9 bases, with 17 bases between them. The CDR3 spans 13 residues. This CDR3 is CASSPGSPQGQYF. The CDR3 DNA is TGTGCCAGCAGTCCCGGATCCCCGCAAGGGCAGTACTTC.

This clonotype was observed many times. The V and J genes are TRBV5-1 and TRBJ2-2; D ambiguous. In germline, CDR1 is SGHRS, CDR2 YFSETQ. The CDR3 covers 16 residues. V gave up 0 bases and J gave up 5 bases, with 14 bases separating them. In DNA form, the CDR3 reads TGCGCCAGCAGCTTGGTGCACAGAACATGGACCGGGGAGCTGTTTTTT. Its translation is CASSLVHRTWTGELFF.

This CDR3 is CASSSQGINSPLHF. CDR3 DNA: TGTGCCAGCAGCTCACAGGGGATCAATTCACCCCTCCACTTT. The chain links TRBV11-2 to TRBJ1-6, with 7 bases lining up with TRBD1. V lost 4 bases to trimming and J lost 7 bases; unmatched junction nucleotides: 4. This CDR3 comprises 14 residues. In germline, CDR1 is SGHAT, CDR2 FQNNGV.

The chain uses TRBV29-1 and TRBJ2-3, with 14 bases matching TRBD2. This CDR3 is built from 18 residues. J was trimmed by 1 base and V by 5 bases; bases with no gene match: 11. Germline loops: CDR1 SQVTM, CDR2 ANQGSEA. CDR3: CSVLGLAGGAGGTDTQYF. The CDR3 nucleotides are TGCAGCGTTCTCGGACTAGCGGGAGGTGCAGGCGGCACAGATACGCAGTATTTT.

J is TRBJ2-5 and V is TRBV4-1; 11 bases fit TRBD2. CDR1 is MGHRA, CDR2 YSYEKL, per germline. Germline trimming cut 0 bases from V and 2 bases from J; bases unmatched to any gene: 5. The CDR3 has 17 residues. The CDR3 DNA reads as TGCGCCAGCAGCCAAGATTTGGGGACTAGCGGTCAAGAGACCCAGTACTTC. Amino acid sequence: CASSQDLGTSGQETQYF.

CDR3 nucleotide sequence: TGTGCCATCAGTGAGGGACAGAACACCGGGGAGCTGTTTTTT. Protein: CAISEGQNTGELFF. This chain links TRBV10-3 with TRBJ2-2; perhaps TRBD1 as D (5 bases). V dropped 2 bases and J dropped 1 base, with 5 bases sitting between them. Germline CDR1 ENHRY, CDR2 SYGVKD. CDR3 length: 14 amino acids.

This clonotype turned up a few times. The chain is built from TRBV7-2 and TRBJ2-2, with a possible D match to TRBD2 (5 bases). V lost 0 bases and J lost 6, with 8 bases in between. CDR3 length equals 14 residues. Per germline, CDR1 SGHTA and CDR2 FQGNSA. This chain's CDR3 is CASSLAVGAGELFF. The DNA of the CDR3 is TGTGCCAGCAGCTTAGCCGTCGGGGCCGGGGAGCTGTTTTTT.

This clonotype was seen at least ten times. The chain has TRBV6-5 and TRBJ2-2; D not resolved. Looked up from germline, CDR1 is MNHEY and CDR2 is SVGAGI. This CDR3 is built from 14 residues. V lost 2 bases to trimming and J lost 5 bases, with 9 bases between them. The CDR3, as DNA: TGTGCCAGCAGTTACGTACAGTATACCGGGGAGCTGTTTTTT. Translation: CASSYVQYTGELFF.

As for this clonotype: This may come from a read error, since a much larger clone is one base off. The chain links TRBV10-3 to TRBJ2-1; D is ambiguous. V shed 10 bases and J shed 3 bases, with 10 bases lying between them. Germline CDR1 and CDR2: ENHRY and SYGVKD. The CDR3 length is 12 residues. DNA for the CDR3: TGTGCCAGCACGACCGTCTACAATGAGCAGTTCTTC. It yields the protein CASTTVYNEQFF.

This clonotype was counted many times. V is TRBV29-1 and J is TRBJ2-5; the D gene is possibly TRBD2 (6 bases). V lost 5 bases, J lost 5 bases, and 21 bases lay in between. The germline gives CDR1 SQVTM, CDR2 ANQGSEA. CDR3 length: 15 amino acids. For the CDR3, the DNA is TGCAGCGTTTTGGTCATCGGCGGGAAAAAGGAGACCCAGTACTTC. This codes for CSVLVIGGKKETQYF.